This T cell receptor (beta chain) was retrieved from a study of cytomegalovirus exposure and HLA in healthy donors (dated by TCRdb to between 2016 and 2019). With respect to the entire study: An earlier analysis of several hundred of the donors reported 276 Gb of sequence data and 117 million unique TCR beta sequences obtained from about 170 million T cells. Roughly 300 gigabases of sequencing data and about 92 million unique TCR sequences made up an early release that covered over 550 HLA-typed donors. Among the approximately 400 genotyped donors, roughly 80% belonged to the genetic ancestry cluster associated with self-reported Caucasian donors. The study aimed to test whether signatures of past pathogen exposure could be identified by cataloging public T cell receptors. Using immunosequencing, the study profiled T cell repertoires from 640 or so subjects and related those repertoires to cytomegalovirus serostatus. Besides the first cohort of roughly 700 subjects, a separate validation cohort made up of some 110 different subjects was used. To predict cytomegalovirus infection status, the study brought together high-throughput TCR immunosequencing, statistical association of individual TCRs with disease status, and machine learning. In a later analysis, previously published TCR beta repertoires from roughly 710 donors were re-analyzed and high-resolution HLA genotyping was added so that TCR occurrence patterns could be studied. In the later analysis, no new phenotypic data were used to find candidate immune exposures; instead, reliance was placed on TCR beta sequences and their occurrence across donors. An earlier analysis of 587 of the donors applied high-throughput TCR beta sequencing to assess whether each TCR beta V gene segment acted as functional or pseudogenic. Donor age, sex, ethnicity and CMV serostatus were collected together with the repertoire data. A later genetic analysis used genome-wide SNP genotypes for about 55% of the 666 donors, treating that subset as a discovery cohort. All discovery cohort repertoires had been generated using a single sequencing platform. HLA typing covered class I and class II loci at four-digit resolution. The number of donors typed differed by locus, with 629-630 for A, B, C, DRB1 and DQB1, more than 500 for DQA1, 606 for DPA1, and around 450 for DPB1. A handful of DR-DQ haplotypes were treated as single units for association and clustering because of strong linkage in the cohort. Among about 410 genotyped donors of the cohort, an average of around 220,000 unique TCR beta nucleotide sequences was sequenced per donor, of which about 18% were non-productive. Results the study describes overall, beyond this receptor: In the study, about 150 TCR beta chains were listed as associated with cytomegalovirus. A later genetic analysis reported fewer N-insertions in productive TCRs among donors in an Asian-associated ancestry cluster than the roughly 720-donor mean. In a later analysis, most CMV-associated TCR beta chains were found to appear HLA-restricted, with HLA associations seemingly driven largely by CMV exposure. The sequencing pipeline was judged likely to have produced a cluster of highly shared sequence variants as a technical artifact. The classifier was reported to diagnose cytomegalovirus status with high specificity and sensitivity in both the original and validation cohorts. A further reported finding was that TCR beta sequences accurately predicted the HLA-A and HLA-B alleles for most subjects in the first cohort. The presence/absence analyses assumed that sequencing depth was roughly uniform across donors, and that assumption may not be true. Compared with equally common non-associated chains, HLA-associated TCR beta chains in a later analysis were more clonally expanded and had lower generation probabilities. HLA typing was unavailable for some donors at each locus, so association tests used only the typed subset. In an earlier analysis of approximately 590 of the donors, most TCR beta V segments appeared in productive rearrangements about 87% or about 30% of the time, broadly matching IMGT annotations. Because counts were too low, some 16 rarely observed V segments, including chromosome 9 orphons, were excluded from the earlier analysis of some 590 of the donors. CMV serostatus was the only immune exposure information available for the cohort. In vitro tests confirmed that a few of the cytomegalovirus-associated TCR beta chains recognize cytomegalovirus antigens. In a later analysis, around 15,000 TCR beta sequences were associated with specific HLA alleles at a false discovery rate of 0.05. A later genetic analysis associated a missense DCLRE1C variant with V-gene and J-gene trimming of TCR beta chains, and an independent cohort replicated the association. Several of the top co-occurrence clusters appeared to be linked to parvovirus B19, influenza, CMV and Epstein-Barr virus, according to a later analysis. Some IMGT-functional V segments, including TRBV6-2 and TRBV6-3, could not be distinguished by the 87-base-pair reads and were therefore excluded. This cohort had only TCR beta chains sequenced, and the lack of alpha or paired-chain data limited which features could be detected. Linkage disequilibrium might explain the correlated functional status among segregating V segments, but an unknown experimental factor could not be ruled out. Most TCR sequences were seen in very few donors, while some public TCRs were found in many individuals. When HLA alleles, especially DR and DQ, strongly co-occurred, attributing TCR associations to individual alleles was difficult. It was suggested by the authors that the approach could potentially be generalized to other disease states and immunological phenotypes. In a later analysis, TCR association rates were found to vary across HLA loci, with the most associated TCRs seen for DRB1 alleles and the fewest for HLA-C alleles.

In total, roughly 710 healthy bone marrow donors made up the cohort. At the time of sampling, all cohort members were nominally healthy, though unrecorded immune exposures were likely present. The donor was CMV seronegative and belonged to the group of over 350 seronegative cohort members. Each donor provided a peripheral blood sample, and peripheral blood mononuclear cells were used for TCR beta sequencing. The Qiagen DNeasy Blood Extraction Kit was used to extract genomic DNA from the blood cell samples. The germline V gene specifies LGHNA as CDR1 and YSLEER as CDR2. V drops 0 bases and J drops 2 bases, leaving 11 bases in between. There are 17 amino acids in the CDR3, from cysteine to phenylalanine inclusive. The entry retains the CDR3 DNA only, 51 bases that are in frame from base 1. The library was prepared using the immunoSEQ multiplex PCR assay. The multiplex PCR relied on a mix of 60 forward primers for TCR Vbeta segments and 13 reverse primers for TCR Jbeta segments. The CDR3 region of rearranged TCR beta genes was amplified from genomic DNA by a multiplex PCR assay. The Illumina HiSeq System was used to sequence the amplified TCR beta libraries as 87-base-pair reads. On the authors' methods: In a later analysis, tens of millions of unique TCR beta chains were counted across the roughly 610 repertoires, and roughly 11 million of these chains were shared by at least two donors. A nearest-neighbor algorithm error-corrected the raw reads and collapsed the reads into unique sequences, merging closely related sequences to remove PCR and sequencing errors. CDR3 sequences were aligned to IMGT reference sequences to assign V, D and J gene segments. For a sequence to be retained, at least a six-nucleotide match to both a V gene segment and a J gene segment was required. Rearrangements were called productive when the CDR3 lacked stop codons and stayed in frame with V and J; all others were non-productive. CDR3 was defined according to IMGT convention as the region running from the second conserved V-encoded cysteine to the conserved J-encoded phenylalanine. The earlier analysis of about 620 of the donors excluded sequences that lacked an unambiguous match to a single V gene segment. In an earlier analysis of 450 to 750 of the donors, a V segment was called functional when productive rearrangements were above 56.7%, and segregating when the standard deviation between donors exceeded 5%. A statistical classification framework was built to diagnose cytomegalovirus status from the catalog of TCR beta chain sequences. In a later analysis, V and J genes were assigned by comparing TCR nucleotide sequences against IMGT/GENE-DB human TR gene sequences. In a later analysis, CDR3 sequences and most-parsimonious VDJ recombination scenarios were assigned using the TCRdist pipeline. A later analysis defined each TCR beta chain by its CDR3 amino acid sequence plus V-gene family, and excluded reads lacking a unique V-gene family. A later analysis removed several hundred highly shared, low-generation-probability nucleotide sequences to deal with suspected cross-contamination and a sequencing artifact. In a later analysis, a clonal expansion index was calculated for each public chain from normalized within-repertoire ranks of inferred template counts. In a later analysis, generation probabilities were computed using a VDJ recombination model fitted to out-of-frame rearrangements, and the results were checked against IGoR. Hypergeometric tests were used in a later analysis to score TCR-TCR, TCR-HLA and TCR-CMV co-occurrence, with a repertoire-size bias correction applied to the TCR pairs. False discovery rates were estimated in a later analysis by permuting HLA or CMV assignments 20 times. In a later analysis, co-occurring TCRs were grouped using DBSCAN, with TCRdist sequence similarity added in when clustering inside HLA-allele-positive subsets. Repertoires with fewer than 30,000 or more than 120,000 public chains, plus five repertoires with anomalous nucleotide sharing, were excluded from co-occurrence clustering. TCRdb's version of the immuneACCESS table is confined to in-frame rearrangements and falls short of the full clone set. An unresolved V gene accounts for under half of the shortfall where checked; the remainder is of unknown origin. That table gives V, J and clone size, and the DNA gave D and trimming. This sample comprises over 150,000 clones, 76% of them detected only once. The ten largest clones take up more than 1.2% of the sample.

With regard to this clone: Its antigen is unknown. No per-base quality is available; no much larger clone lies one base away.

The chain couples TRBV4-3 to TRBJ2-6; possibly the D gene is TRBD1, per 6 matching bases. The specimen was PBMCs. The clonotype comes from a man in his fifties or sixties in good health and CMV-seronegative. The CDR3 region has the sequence CASSQEFQGTGANVLTF. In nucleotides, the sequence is TGCGCCAGCAGCCAAGAGTTTCAGGGGACTGGGGCCAACGTCCTGACTTTC.